Listed below are T cell receptor beta chains from one sample, sequenced in a study of cytomegalovirus exposure and HLA in healthy donors. Method: immunoSEQ multiplex PCR; TCRdb's copy keeps in-frame clones and lacks some. In total, the table holds 65,000 to 90,000 clones. Sequenced material: PBMCs. These receptors were taken from a man aged 35 to 55 in good health and CMV-seronegative. CDR3s include the opening cysteine and the closing phenylalanine or tryptophan. Fields, in order: CDR3 length, D gene, V gene, J gene, CDR3 protein, CDR3 DNA. D genes are given only for firm matches.

>16|TRBD1|TRBV14|TRBJ2-3
CASSQDRETAIDTQYF
TGTGCCAGCAGCCAGGACAGGGAGACGGCGATCGATACGCAGTATTTT
>14|NA|TRBV30|TRBJ1-6
CAWSVHGGNSPLHF
TGTGCCTGGAGTGTACATGGGGGGAATTCACCCCTCCACTTT
>18|TRBD1|TRBV27|TRBJ1-5
CASGPPGQGGFSNQPQHF
TGTGCCAGCGGCCCTCCGGGACAGGGGGGGTTTAGCAATCAGCCCCAGCATTTT
>16|NA|TRBV19|TRBJ1-5
CASRTTALGANQPQHF
TGTGCCAGTAGGACGACGGCTTTAGGGGCCAATCAGCCCCAGCATTTT
>16|TRBD1|TRBV19|TRBJ1-5
CASSMTGGESNQPQHF
TGTGCCAGTAGTATGACAGGGGGCGAAAGCAATCAGCCCCAGCATTTT
>16|TRBD1|TRBV15|TRBJ2-2
CATSRETGANTGELFF
TGTGCCACCAGCAGAGAAACAGGGGCGAACACCGGGGAGCTGTTTTTT
>16|TRBD2|TRBV7-9|TRBJ2-1
CASSLGLAGGLGEQFF
TGTGCCAGCAGCCTAGGACTAGCGGGGGGTCTGGGTGAGCAGTTCTTC
>18|NA|TRBV4-1|TRBJ1-3
CASSQDRADSFSGNTIYF
TGCGCCAGCAGCCAAGATAGGGCAGACAGCTTCTCTGGAAACACCATATATTTT
>12|NA|TRBV29-1|TRBJ2-5
CSVRSTRETQYF
TGCAGCGTTCGGTCAACGAGAGAGACCCAGTACTTC
>15|NA|TRBV5-1|TRBJ1-6
CASSLETGSKSPLHF
TGCGCCAGCAGCTTGGAAACAGGGAGCAAATCACCCCTCCACTTT
>16|NA|TRBV5-4|TRBJ2-5
CASSLGSPRAQETQYF
TGTGCCAGCAGCTTGGGATCACCCAGGGCCCAAGAGACCCAGTACTTC
>12|NA|TRBV2|TRBJ2-7
CASGQRIYEQYF
TGTGCCAGCGGACAGAGGATCTACGAGCAGTACTTC
>16|NA|TRBV15|TRBJ2-1
CATSRGSGWVSNEQFF
TGTGCCACCAGCAGAGGCTCAGGGTGGGTTTCCAATGAGCAGTTCTTC
>15|NA|TRBV7-9|TRBJ2-5
CASSLRDGYQETQYF
TGTGCCAGCAGCTTGCGGGACGGGTACCAAGAGACCCAGTACTTC
>16|NA|TRBV6-1|TRBJ2-2
CASSEFRVGGTGELFF
TGTGCCAGCAGTGAATTTAGGGTTGGGGGGACCGGGGAGCTGTTTTTT
>13|NA|TRBV29-1|TRBJ1-5
CSVARASNQPQHF
TGCAGCGTTGCCAGGGCTAGCAATCAGCCCCAGCATTTT
>17|NA|TRBV4-1|TRBJ2-2
CASSQFPGGRQTGELFF
TGCGCCAGCAGCCAGTTCCCCGGCGGGCGGCAAACCGGGGAGCTGTTTTTT
>15|TRBD1|TRBV5-4|TRBJ1-4
CASSLTGQQNEKLFF
TGTGCCAGCAGCTTGACGGGACAGCAAAATGAAAAACTGTTTTTT
>13|NA|TRBV25-1|TRBJ2-7
CASSDQDSYEQYF
TGTGCCAGCAGTGACCAGGACAGCTACGAGCAGTACTTC
>16|NA|TRBV11-2|TRBJ2-2
CASSYRGEKNTGELFF
TGTGCCAGCAGCTATCGGGGAGAGAAGAACACCGGGGAGCTGTTTTTT
>13|NA|TRBV19|TRBJ1-3
CASSIDLGNTIYF
TGTGCCAGTAGTATAGACCTCGGAAACACCATATATTTT
>16|NA|TRBV7-2|TRBJ1-1
CASSPHLGQTHTEAFF
TGTGCCAGCAGCCCACATCTAGGACAGACCCACACTGAAGCTTTCTTT
>15|TRBD2|TRBV6-1|TRBJ2-1
CASSELAGGPNEQFF
TGTGCCAGCAGTGAACTAGCGGGGGGGCCCAATGAGCAGTTCTTC
>10|NA|TRBV5-8|TRBJ2-7
CASSRYEQYF
TGTGCCAGCAGCCGTTACGAGCAGTACTTC
>14|NA|TRBV4-1|TRBJ2-7
CASSRGQTVYEQYF
TGCGCCAGCAGCCGTGGACAGACCGTTTACGAGCAGTACTTC
>13|NA|TRBV4-1|TRBJ1-4
CASSQWRGEKLFF
TGCGCCAGCAGCCAATGGAGGGGAGAAAAACTGTTTTTT
>13|NA|TRBV6-5|TRBJ1-1
CASSYRAGPEAFF
TGTGCCAGCAGTTACCGTGCGGGACCTGAAGCTTTCTTT
>18|NA|TRBV7-7|TRBJ1-3
CASSLEKERGYSGNTIYF
TGTGCTAGCAGCTTAGAGAAGGAGAGGGGGTACTCTGGAAACACCATATATTTT
>15|TRBD1|TRBV11-2|TRBJ2-1
CASSFNRDSYNEQFF
TGTGCCAGCAGCTTCAACCGGGACAGCTACAATGAGCAGTTCTTC
>14|NA|TRBV18|TRBJ2-2
CASSAGKGAGELFF
TGTGCCAGCTCAGCGGGAAAAGGGGCCGGGGAGCTGTTTTTT
>17|NA|TRBV30|TRBJ1-5
CAWSVNRGVAGNQPQHF
TGTGCCTGGAGTGTAAATCGAGGAGTCGCGGGCAATCAGCCCCAGCATTTT
>15|TRBD1|TRBV9|TRBJ1-1
CASSKTGGPNTEAFF
TGTGCCAGCAGCAAAACAGGGGGACCTAACACTGAAGCTTTCTTT
>16|NA|TRBV7-9|TRBJ1-2
CASSLWGGRSNYGYTF
TGTGCCAGCTCATTATGGGGCGGCAGGTCTAACTATGGCTACACCTTC
>14|NA|TRBV6-1|TRBJ1-5
CASSQNGGGQPQHF
TGTGCCAGCAGCCAGAATGGGGGCGGTCAGCCCCAGCATTTT
>16|NA|TRBV6-6|TRBJ2-1
CASSYSWQGNYNEQFF
TGTGCCAGCAGTTACTCGTGGCAGGGGAACTACAATGAGCAGTTCTTC
>19|TRBD2|TRBV23-1|TRBJ2-1
CASSHTEEISGGSTHEQFF
TGCGCCAGCAGTCACACCGAAGAAATTAGCGGGGGGTCGACGCATGAGCAGTTCTTC
>13|NA|TRBV5-1|TRBJ2-3
CASSSLGTDTQYF
TGCGCCAGCAGCTCTCTAGGAACAGATACGCAGTATTTT
>13|NA|TRBV6-1|TRBJ1-5
CAPWGDSNQPQHF
TGTGCCCCCTGGGGGGATAGCAATCAGCCCCAGCATTTT
>16|TRBD1|TRBV30|TRBJ2-7
CAWRPPGTGVLYEQYF
TGTGCCTGGCGACCGCCAGGGACAGGGGTCCTCTACGAGCAGTACTTC
>15|TRBD1|TRBV15|TRBJ2-7
CATSRDRDRFYEQYF
TGTGCCACCAGCAGAGATAGGGACAGATTTTACGAGCAGTACTTC
>13|TRBD2|TRBV28|TRBJ2-3
CASMGGGGDTQYF
TGTGCCAGCATGGGGGGGGGAGGAGATACGCAGTATTTT
>14|NA|TRBV5-6|TRBJ2-1
CASSLGGSYNEQFF
TGTGCCAGCAGCTTGGGAGGCTCCTACAATGAGCAGTTCTTC
>12|NA|TRBV6-1|TRBJ2-7
CATRGIPGEQYF
TGTGCCACACGCGGGATCCCGGGCGAGCAGTACTTC
>13|TRBD1|TRBV6-5|TRBJ1-1
CASRLGQGLGAFF
TGTGCCAGCAGACTGGGACAGGGGCTGGGAGCTTTCTTT
>15|TRBD2|TRBV6-5|TRBJ2-2
CASSYSSGGAGELFF
TGTGCCAGCAGTTACTCTAGCGGGGGGGCCGGGGAGCTGTTTTTT
>13|TRBD1|TRBV30|TRBJ1-1
CAWNRDRATEAFF
TGTGCCTGGAATAGGGACAGGGCCACTGAAGCTTTCTTT
>14|TRBD2|TRBV5-4|TRBJ2-1
CASSLLAGADEQFF
TGTGCCAGCAGCTTACTAGCGGGGGCGGATGAGCAGTTCTTC
>15|NA|TRBV5-6|TRBJ2-7
CASSLWSAAAGEQYF
TGTGCCAGCAGCTTGTGGTCGGCCGCGGCGGGCGAGCAGTACTTC
>15|TRBD1|TRBV14|TRBJ2-7
CASSQALGQGFEQYF
TGTGCCAGCAGCCAAGCTCTCGGACAGGGTTTCGAGCAGTACTTC
>15|TRBD1|TRBV29-1|TRBJ1-1
CSVERDSPLNTEAFF
TGCAGCGTCGAAAGGGACAGCCCACTGAACACTGAAGCTTTCTTT
>14|NA|TRBV6-5|TRBJ1-1
CASSYGSVGTEAFF
TGTGCCAGCAGTTACGGCAGCGTAGGCACTGAAGCTTTCTTT
>13|NA|TRBV6-6|TRBJ1-5
CASRDTSWGPQHF
TGTGCCAGCAGGGACACGAGCTGGGGGCCCCAGCATTTT
>15|NA|TRBV5-1|TRBJ2-7
CASSLKLEQAYEQYF
TGCGCCAGCAGCTTGAAATTGGAACAGGCCTACGAGCAGTACTTC
>14|NA|TRBV5-1|TRBJ2-1
CASSLERGGNEQFF
TGCGCCAGCAGCTTGGAAAGGGGAGGCAATGAGCAGTTCTTC
>14|NA|TRBV6-5|TRBJ1-5
CASSYGSGGQPQHF
TGTGCCAGCAGTTACGGTAGCGGCGGCCAGCCCCAGCATTTT
>14|NA|TRBV30|TRBJ2-7
CAWSVGGSSYEQYF
TGTGCCTGGAGTGTAGGAGGGTCCTCCTACGAGCAGTACTTC
>14|TRBD1|TRBV5-1|TRBJ2-5
CASSQGTVQETQYF
TGCGCCAGCAGCCAAGGGACAGTCCAAGAGACCCAGTACTTC
>16|NA|TRBV9|TRBJ1-1
CASSVGAGSIATEAFF
TGTGCCAGCAGCGTAGGGGCAGGGTCCATTGCTACTGAAGCTTTCTTT
>13|NA|TRBV6-5|TRBJ2-2
CASSEQGTGELFF
TGTGCCAGCAGTGAACAGGGTACCGGGGAGCTGTTTTTT
>14|NA|TRBV9|TRBJ1-3
CASSAGSSGNTIYF
TGTGCCAGCAGCGCCGGGAGCTCTGGAAACACCATATATTTT